This T cell receptor beta chain was sequenced in a study of CD8+ T cells in alopecia areata listed by TCRdb under 2018. General notes on the study: Treated patients were enrolled in an open-label pilot trial of oral tofacitinib at 5 to 10 mg twice daily for moderate-to-severe alopecia areata. RNA was extracted with the PAXgene miRNA kit for fixed scalp, the miRNeasy kit for PBMCs, and the RNeasy kit for mouse skin. Tofacitinib was administered for 6 to 18 months, and 6 months of follow-up off drug were then conducted to assess delayed response and recurrence. To study T cell clonal expansion in alopecia areata, the researchers applied high-throughput TCRbeta sequencing to both the C3H/HeJ mouse model and human patients. Tofacitinib-treated patients had biopsies at baseline and at 4 and 24 weeks of treatment, with a later scalp biopsy in several patients. Disease severity in treated patients was measured with the SALT score, which quantifies the percentage of affected scalp surface area. On the human side, TCRbeta sequencing was run on scalp tissue and on sorted CD4+ and CD8+ peripheral blood T cells from healthy controls and from alopecia areata patients with either patchy or totalis/universalis disease. Scalp clonality was compared across normal scalp (n=4), patchy alopecia areata scalp (n=8), and alopecia totalis/universalis scalp (n=8). immunoSEQ multiplex PCR using 35 Vbeta forward primers and 13 Jbeta reverse primers was used to amplify TCRbeta CDR3 regions. Here is what the overall study found, with its caveats: Because the treated cohort was small and had only one nonresponder, larger studies are needed to examine links between baseline CD8+ expansion and response. Shared TCR sequences between patients were less evident than in mice, which may be partly attributable to HLA diversity in the patient population. Compared with normal scalp, lesional scalp had higher clonality and more expanded CD8+ clones, particularly in alopecia totalis/universalis, a pattern that suggests antigenic drive. Tofacitinib significantly decreased scalp clonality and the number of expanded CD8+ clones among the top 100 scalp clones. Resident alphabeta T cells in normal human skin are also sequenced, complicating scalp TCR repertoire analysis, unlike mouse skin dominated by gammadelta T cells. During tofacitinib treatment, many expanded lesional clones remained in scalp and blood, and this persistence may partly explain relapse after treatment is stopped.

According to the study, the label for this sample's time point signals: around 4 weeks on oral tofacitinib. The treatment or condition label for this specimen denotes: oral pan-JAK inhibitor, 5-10 mg twice daily. Peripheral blood and lesional scalp punch biopsies were obtained from patients with alopecia areata. PBMCs were isolated by density centrifugation and stained for CD3, CD4 and CD8, after which CD4+ and CD8+ T cells were sorted on a FACSAria. A remark on this clone: The antigen it recognizes is unknown. Base-call qualities are not available, and no considerably larger clone is one nucleotide away.

Receptor libraries were prepared by the immunoSEQ multiplex PCR assay. To provide template for TCR sequencing, every sample had RNA extracted and reverse transcribed into cDNA. First-strand cDNA was synthesized using SuperScript III with a 2:1 mix of oligo-dT and random hexamers. A synthetic immune receptor repertoire was used to gauge amplification bias, and whatever bias remained was removed computationally. Per the original workflow: Raw reads were preprocessed for error removal, and CDR3 was defined according to IMGT conventions as running from the conserved cysteine to phenylalanine. Clonality was computed by normalizing Shannon entropy by log2 of the number of productive unique TCRs and subtracting the result from 1. CD4 or CD8 identity of scalp clones was inferred by cross-referencing scalp TCRbeta sequences with sorted blood CD4 and CD8 repertoires. The immuneACCESS repertoire file appears here via TCRdb, limited to in-frame rearrangements. These files lack a portion of the clones; in checked studies, under half of the deficit traces to unresolved V genes, and the cause of the others is not known. V, J and clone size derive from that table, while D and trimming were established from the DNA sequence. The sample yields some 120,000 clones; around 63% were counted once. Together, the top ten hold more than 5% of the sample.

After removal of 4 bases from V and 5 bases from J, the junction retains 2 bases not matched to a gene. CDR1 and CDR2, looked up from the germline V gene, are SGHRS and YFSETQ. Measured from the cysteine to the phenylalanine, the CDR3 is 13 residues long. Only CDR3 DNA is held: 39 bases, read in frame from base 1. Sample: CD4+ T cells sorted from blood, taken at week 4, from a patient treated with tofacitinib. The V gene is TRBV5-1 and the J gene is TRBJ2-2, with 7 central nucleotides matching TRBD1. The receptor was isolated from a human donor with alopecia areata. The DNA sequence is given as TGCGCCAGCAGCCTGACAGGGACCGGGGAGCTGTTTTTT. Protein translation: CASSLTGTGELFF.